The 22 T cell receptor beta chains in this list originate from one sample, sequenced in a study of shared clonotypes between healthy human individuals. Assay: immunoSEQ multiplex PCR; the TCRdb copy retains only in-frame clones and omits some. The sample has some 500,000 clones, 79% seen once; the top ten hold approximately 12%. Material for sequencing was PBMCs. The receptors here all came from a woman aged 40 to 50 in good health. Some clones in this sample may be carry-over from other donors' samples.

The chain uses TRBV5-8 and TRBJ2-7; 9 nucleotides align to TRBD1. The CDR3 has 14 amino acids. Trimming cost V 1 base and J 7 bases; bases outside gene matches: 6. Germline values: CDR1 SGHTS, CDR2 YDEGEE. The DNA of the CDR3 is TGTGCCAGCAGCTTGTACAGGGGGCGAGGAGAGCAGTACTTC. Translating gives CASSLYRGRGEQYF.

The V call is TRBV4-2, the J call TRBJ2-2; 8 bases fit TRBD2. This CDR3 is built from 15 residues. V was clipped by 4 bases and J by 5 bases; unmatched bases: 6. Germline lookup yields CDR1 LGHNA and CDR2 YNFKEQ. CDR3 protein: CASSLGLAETGELFF. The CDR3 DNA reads TGTGCCAGCAGCCTTGGACTAGCTGAGACCGGGGAGCTGTTTTTT.

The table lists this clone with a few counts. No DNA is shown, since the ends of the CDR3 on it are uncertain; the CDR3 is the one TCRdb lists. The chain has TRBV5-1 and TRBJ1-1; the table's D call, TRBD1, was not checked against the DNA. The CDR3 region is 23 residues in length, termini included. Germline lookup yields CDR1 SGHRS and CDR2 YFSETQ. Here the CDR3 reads CASPDQGHTEAFFGQGTAHEAFF.

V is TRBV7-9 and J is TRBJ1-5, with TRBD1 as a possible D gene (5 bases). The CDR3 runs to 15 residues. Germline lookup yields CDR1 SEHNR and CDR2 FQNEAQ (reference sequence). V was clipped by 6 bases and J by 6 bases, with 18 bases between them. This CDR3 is CASRKGLGDSQPQHF. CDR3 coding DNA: TGTGCCAGCAGGAAAGGCCTGGGGGATAGTCAGCCCCAGCATTTT.

The CDR3 coding sequence is TGCGCCAGCAGTTGGGGGGACGGACTCCTATCTGAGCAGTTCTTC. The encoded protein is CASSWGDGLLSEQFF. The genes are TRBV5-1 and TRBJ2-1, with a possible D match to TRBD2 (6 bases). The V gene lost 5 bases and the J gene lost 9 bases, with 21 bases spanning the gap. The germline gives CDR1 SGHRS, CDR2 YFSETQ. The CDR3 totals 15 residues.

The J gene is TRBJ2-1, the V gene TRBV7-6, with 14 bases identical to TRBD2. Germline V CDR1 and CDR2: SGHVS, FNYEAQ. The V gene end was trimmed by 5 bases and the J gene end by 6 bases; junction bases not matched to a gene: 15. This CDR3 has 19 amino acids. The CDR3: CASSLTLRTSGRYGNEQFF. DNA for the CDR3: TGTGCCAGCAGCCTAACCCTCCGGACTAGCGGGAGGTACGGCAATGAGCAGTTCTTC.

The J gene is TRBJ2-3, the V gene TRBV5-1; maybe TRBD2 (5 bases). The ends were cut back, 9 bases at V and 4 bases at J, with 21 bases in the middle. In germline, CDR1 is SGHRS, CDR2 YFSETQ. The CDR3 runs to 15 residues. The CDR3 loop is CANPSLARVADTQYF. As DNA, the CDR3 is TGCGCCAACCCTTCTCTAGCTAGGGTGGCAGATACGCAGTATTTT.

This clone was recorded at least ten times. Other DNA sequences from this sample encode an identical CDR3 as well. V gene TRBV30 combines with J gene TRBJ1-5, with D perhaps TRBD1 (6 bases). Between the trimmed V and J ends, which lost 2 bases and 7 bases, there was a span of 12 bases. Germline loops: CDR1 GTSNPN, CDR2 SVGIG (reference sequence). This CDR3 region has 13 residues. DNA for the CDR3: TGTGCCTGGAGTAGGGGGAACGGGCAGCCCCAGCATTTT. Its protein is CAWSRGNGQPQHF. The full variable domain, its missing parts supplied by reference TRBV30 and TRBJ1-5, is SQTIHQWPATLVQPVGSPLSLECTVEGTSNPNLYWYRQAAGRGLQLLFYSVGIGQISSEVPQNLSASRPQDRQFILSSKKLLLSDSGFYLCAWSRGNGQPQHFGDGTRLSIL.

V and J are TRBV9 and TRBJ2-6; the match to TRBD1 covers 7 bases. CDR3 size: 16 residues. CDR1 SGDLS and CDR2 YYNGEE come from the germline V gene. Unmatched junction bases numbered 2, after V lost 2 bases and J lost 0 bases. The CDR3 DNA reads TGTGCCAGCAGCGTCGACAGGGACTCTGGGGCCAACGTCCTGACTTTC. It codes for CASSVDRDSGANVLTF.

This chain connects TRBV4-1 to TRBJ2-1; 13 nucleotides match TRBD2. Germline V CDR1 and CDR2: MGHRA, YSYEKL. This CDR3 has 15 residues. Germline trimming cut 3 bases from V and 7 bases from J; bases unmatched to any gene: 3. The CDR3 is CASSQGLAGTNEQFF. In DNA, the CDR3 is TGCGCCAGCAGCCAGGGACTAGCGGGAACGAATGAGCAGTTCTTC.

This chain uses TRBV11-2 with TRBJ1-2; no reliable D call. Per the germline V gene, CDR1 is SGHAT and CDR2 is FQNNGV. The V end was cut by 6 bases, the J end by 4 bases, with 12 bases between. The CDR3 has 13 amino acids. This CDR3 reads CASSPDGPYGYTF. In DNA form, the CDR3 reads TGTGCCAGCAGTCCGGACGGTCCCTATGGCTACACCTTC.

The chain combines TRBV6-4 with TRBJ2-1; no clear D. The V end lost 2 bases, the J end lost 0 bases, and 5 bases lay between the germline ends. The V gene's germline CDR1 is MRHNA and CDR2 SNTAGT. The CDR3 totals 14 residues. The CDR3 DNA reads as TGTGCCAGCAGTGACGGTAGCTCCTACAATGAGCAGTTCTTC. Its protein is CASSDGSSYNEQFF.

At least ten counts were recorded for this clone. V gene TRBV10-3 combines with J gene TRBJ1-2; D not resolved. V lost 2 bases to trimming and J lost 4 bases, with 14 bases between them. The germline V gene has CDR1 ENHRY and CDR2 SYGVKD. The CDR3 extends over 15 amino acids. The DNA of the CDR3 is TGTGCCATCAGTGAGAGGCAGCCCGCTGGCTATGGCTACACCTTC. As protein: CAISERQPAGYGYTF.

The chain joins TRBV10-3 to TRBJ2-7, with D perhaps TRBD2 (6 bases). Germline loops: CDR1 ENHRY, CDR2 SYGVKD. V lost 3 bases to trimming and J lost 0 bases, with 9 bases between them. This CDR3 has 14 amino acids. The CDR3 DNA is TGTGCCATCAGTGACCCGGACTACTCCTACGAGCAGTACTTC. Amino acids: CAISDPDYSYEQYF.

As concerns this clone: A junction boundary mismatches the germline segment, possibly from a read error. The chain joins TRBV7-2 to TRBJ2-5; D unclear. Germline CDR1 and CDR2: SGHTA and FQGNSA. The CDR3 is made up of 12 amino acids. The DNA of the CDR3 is TGTGCCAGCAGCTTAGACATAGGACCCCCCAACTTC. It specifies CASSLDIGPPNF.

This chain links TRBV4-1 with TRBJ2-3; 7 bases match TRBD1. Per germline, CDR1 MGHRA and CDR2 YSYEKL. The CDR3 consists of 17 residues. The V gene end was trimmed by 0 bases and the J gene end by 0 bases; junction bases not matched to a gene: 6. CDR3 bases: TGCGCCAGCAGCCAAGATCTACGGACAGGCAGCACAGATACGCAGTATTTT. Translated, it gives CASSQDLRTGSTDTQYF.

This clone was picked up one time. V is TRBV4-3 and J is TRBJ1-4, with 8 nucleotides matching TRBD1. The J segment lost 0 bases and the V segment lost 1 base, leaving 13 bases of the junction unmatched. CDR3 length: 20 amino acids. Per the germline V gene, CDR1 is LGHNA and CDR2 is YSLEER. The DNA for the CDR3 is TGCGCCAGCAGCCAAGGGGGGTTTCTGACAGGGGATACAACTAATGAAAAACTGTTTTTT. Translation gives CASSQGGFLTGDTTNEKLFF.

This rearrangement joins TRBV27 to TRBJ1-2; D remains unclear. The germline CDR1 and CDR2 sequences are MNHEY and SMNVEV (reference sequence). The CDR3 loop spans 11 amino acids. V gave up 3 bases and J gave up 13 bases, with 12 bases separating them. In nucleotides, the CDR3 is TGTGCCAGCAGTTTTCCCGGTCCCCTCACCTTC. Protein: CASSFPGPLTF.

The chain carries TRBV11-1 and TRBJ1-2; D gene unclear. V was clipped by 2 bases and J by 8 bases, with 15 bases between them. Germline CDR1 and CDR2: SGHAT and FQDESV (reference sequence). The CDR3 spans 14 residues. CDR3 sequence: CASSLRSAPAGYTF. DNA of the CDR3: TGTGCCAGCAGCTTAAGGTCGGCCCCCGCGGGCTACACCTTC.

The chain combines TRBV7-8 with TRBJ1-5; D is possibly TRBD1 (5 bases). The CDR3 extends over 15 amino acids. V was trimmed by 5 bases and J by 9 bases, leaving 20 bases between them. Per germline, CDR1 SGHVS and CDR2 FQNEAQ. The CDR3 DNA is TGTGCCAGCAGCCGGGACCGCAACCCGCATCGGCCCCAGCATTTT. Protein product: CASSRDRNPHRPQHF.

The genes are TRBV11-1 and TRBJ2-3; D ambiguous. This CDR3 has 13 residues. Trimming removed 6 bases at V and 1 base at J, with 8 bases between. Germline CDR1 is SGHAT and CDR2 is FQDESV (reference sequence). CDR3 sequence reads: CASRVWRTDTQYF. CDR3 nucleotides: TGTGCCAGCAGGGTGTGGCGCACAGATACGCAGTATTTT.

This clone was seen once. Here the CDR3 DNA reads TGTGCCAAGGATCGGGAGGGCCTAGGTAATGAGCAGTTCTTC. Translating gives CAKDREGLGNEQFF. The chain carries TRBV28 and TRBJ2-1; 8 nucleotides align to TRBD2. This CDR3 is built from 14 residues. Germline CDR1 and CDR2: MDHEN and SYDVKM. Losses at the gene ends were 10 bases for V and 7 bases for J; bases not matched to a gene: 12.